This T cell receptor beta chain was retrieved from a study of regulatory T cells in long-lasting Graves disease (dated by TCRdb to the early 2020s). Regarding the research as a whole: In the newly diagnosed Graves' disease group, patients had been taking antithyroid drugs for less than 3 months. The study was registered as a clinical trial and conducted in China. A total of approximately 35 samples underwent TCR sequencing: about 13 from persistent and roughly 20 from newly diagnosed Graves' disease patients. This study used TCR sequencing and RNA sequencing of peripheral blood to compare persistent Graves' disease patients against newly diagnosed Graves' disease patients. Beyond this particular receptor, the publication reports: Peripheral blood alone was examined, since thyroid tissue, which constituted the primary lesion, could not be accessed. Persistent Graves' disease patients showed lower TCR Shannon entropy and fewer highly expanded clones than newly diagnosed patients, suggesting clonal expansion. As a limitation, the authors acknowledged that the small sample size may reduce accuracy. More public clonotypes were shared among persistent patients (around 3,000) than among newly diagnosed patients (under 1,000). Preferential use of TRBV28, TRBJ1-2 and TRBJ2-5 was observed in persistent disease, whereas TRBV20-1 and TRBJ2-1 were favored in newly diagnosed disease. Sequencing and analysis were limited to the TCR beta chain.

Libraries were constructed by multiplex PCR. The sample was run on an Illumina HiSeq 4000. iRepertoire HTBI primers and Arm-PCR amplification of CDR3 regions were used to construct TCR beta libraries. Before sequencing, the PCR products underwent gel purification. On the authors' methods: Gene usage analysis of CDR3 amino acid clonotypes relied on the 62 TRBV and about 13 TRBJ segments identified across samples. COPE and FqMerger were used to merge the filtered high-quality paired reads into contigs. BLAST was used to align contigs to the IMGT TRBV, TRBD and TRBJ reference genes, and CDR3 was defined following IMGT. Any clonotype with a frequency above 0.1% was counted as a highly expanded clone. Shannon entropy served as the measure of repertoire diversity, while the Gini coefficient captured V-J evenness. A clonotype was considered public if more than one individual shared it. TCRdb reprocessed the public reads (quality trimming at Q25 with fastp, clone calling with MiXCR) and kept in-frame beta chains. Rows are unified per CDR3 protein, each entry keeping the most common DNA and genes. TCRdb, rather than the study authors, made the V and J calls. In all, the sample holds 420,000 or so distinct CDR3 sequences, and about 17% of those were seen once. The leading ten clones occupy 23% of the sample.

As regards this clonotype: The specificity of this receptor is unknown. Base quality data are lacking; no much larger clone is found one base away.

The CDR3 runs 14 residues from the cysteine to the phenylalanine. Of all the DNA, just the CDR3 is kept, 42 bases in frame from base 1. The germline V gene (reference sequence) yields DFQATT for CDR1 and SNEGSKA for CDR2. The trim is 2 bases for V and 4 bases for J, with a gap of 13 bases between the germline ends. The time point label of this sample denotes: newly diagnosed GD, antithyroid drugs for less than 3 months. For both TCR sequencing and RNA sequencing, RNA was extracted from PBMCs in TRIzol. The diagnosis of Graves' disease followed American Thyroid Association guidelines. Patients for the study were recruited at an endocrinology department in Xi'an, China. From each patient, approximately 9.9 milliliters of peripheral blood was collected into an EDTA anticoagulant tube. PBMCs were isolated by Ficoll Paque Plus density gradient separation without further T cell sorting. An Agilent 2100 Bioanalyzer and agarose gel were used to assess RNA quality, and a NanoDrop 2000 was used to measure RNA concentration.

These data were also filed under a second study, of T cells in Graves' hyperthyroidism and ophthalmopathy. The second publication reports: Stable Graves' hyperthyroidism was defined as no progression to ophthalmopathy during 18 months of follow-up. Hyperthyroidism patients were newly diagnosed, had a disease duration of under 2 months, and were aged 18 to 65 years. Patients with uncontrolled infections, other autoimmune diseases, pregnancy or lactation were excluded. Diagnoses relied on clinical symptoms, serum thyroxine and TRAb, thyroid ultrasound and orbital computed tomography. A first-round RT-PCR of the TCR CDR3 used the HTBI primer set with the Qiagen OneStep RT-PCR kit. Most expanded thyroid clonotypes (frequency above 0.001) were also detected in blood, suggesting blood repertoires may reflect thyroid immune responses. A 13 V-J signature model separated ophthalmopathy from stable hyperthyroidism, with approximately 87% sensitivity and roughly 81% specificity in cross-validation and 80%/75% in testing. In validation, progression to ophthalmopathy was predicted by the model with roughly 71% sensitivity and 72.22% specificity, a median of around 5.9 months before onset. A discovery cohort of roughly 96 patients, approximately 45 with Graves' ophthalmopathy and over 55 with stable Graves' hyperthyroidism, was used to find distinguishing TCR V-J signatures. An independent validation cohort of 18 to 20 hyperthyroidism patients and about 15 patients who later progressed to ophthalmopathy tested prospective prediction of ophthalmopathy. For training and testing, the 100 or so patients in the discovery cohort were randomly divided in a 7:3 ratio. Thyroid tissue and blood T-cell repertoires from six or seven Graves' hyperthyroidism patients were also compared in the study. Following sampling, methimazole starting at 30 mg daily was given to hyperthyroidism patients, and high-dose intravenous methylprednisolone was given to ophthalmopathy patients. The libraries were constructed in a second round of multiplex PCR and then size-selected and purified. Libraries were sequenced paired-end with 100 bp reads on an Illumina HiSeq2000. Raw data were processed with SOAPnuke, discarding reads with adapters, uncalled bases, mean Phred below 15, or no exact constant-primer or identifier match. High-quality paired reads were merged with COPE v1.2.5, and unique nucleotide sequences were defined as clonotypes. MiTCR v1.1 was used to align the clonotypes against IMGT TRBV, TRBD and TRBJ reference segments. The analysis was restricted to V-J combinations with a frequency above 0.0001, which together covered 99% to 99.2% of the repertoires. The TCS score was defined as the ratio of F50 (clonal expansion) to E x V (chaos), calculated using BLOSUM62-based TCRdist between CDR3 peptides within each V-J. Welch's t-statistics and random forest reduced around 520 V-J features to about 12, which were used in a naive Bayes classifier (R e1071). Sample size was not statistically predetermined, and blinding of investigators to group allocation was not performed. According to the paper, TCR Vbeta CDR3 sequencing was carried out on more than 120 peripheral blood samples, which came from approximately 41 ophthalmopathy, fewer than 80 hyperthyroidism and roughly 17 progressor patients.

Recombination joined TRBV20-1 with TRBJ2-3; no D segment can be confidently identified. The sequence derives from a woman under 30 with Graves disease. Donor details come from another sample of the same person, matched by shared clones. The starting material was peripheral blood mononuclear cells (PBMCs), obtained at new diagnosis, from a patient treated with antithyroid drugs. The DNA sequence is TGCAGTGCTAGATCCGAGAGAATGGCAGATACGCAGTATTTT. This sequence encodes CSARSERMADTQYF.